This record concerns one TCR beta chain sequence. The antigen is undetermined. This entry belongs to a study of brain T cells in children with intractable seizures. Findings and limits, study-wide: Patients' HCMV serostatus was unknown; virus specificity rests on CDR3 similarity alone. Pre-surgery blood may have been undersampled, hiding some clones.

Germline V gene data show CDR1 as MDHEN and CDR2 as SYDVKM. V dropped 6 bases and J dropped 7 bases, with 15 bases sitting between them. This CDR3 comprises 13 residues. Sequencing was limited to surgery cases with top T cell transcript signatures in brain tissue. The data were produced by immunoSEQ multiplex PCR, yet TCRdb's version contains in-frame clones alone and is incomplete. The sample has tens of thousands of clones, about 92% seen once; the top ten hold roughly 1.4%. This specimen consisted of peripheral blood, obtained at surgery. This TCR came from a boy under two years old with tuberous sclerosis and intractable seizures. The chain employs TRBV28 and TRBJ1-2, with D tentatively TRBD1 (6 bases). CDR3 protein: CASSLGAWVGYTF. The CDR3, as DNA: TGTGCCAGCAGCTTGGGGGCGTGGGTTGGCTACACCTTC.